These 10 T cell receptor beta chains were sequenced from one sample in a study of cytomegalovirus exposure and HLA in healthy donors. Use of 60 Vbeta and 13 Jbeta primers characterized the PCR. Sequencing was performed with immunoSEQ multiplex PCR; in TCRdb, only in-frame clones are kept and a portion is missing. This repertoire shows about 140,000 clones, over 65% found once; its top ten account for 1.8%. Sequenced: PBMCs. These TCRs come from a female donor in good health and CMV-seropositive.

This chain connects TRBV5-1 to TRBJ2-3, with D maybe TRBD1 (7 bases). Per germline, CDR1 SGHRS and CDR2 YFSETQ. With 4 bases removed from V and 5 bases from J, the gap between germline ends came to 11 bases. The CDR3 is made up of 13 amino acids. CDR3 amino acids: CASSPQGGDTQYF. Here the CDR3 DNA reads TGCGCCAGCAGCCCCCAGGGGGGAGATACGCAGTATTTT.

This clone occurred a few times. The chain combines TRBV12-5 with TRBJ1-2; 8 bases map to TRBD1. The trim removed 3 bases at V and 7 bases at J, leaving 4 bases unmatched. From germline, CDR1 is LGHNT and CDR2 FRNRAP. The CDR3 spans 13 residues. The CDR3 loop is CASGLGQGGGYTF. The CDR3 bases are TGTGCTAGTGGTTTAGGACAGGGAGGTGGCTACACCTTC.

There are a few counts of this clone. The chain has TRBV7-9 and TRBJ2-4, with D possibly matching TRBD2 (5 bases). Trimming pared 1 base from V and 2 bases from J, leaving 9 bases between. The CDR3 length is 15 residues. Per the germline V gene, CDR1 is SEHNR and CDR2 is FQNEAQ (reference sequence). CDR3 in amino acids: CASSLGPGTKNIQYF. The CDR3 coding sequence is TGTGCCAGCAGCTTAGGTCCCGGGACCAAAAACATTCAGTACTTC.

V gene TRBV4-2 combines with J gene TRBJ2-3; tentatively, D is TRBD2 (6 bases). Germline CDR1 and CDR2: LGHNA and YNFKEQ. The CDR3 loop spans 16 amino acids. V was shortened by 4 bases and J by 2 bases, with 16 bases between the two germline ends. This CDR3 is CASSPWTTPTTDTQYF. The DNA for the CDR3 is TGTGCCAGCAGCCCTTGGACTACCCCAACCACAGATACGCAGTATTTT.

The rearrangement links TRBV5-6 to TRBJ2-2, with D tentatively TRBD2 (5 bases). Trimming stripped 4 bases from V and 4 bases from J, with 11 bases between. The CDR3 extends over 14 amino acids. Germline V lookup: CDR1 SGHDT, CDR2 YYEEEE. CDR3 DNA: TGTGCCAGCAGCCTTCTAGGAGGCACCGGGGAGCTGTTTTTT. Translated, it gives CASSLLGGTGELFF.

The chain joins TRBV6-5 to TRBJ1-1; possible D gene TRBD1, 6 bases. In germline, CDR1 is MNHEY, CDR2 SVGAGI. The CDR3 loop spans 15 amino acids. Trimming removed 2 bases at V and 4 bases at J, with 14 bases between. DNA of the CDR3: TGTGCCAGCAGTTACACGAGGGGGGGAACCACTGAAGCTTTCTTT. Amino acid sequence: CASSYTRGGTTEAFF.

V and J are TRBV28 and TRBJ2-7; 7 bases fit TRBD1. The length of the CDR3 is 20 residues. After removal of 2 bases from V and 4 bases from J, the junction contained 23 bases not matched to a gene. Germline assignment: CDR1 MDHEN and CDR2 SYDVKM. The CDR3 DNA sequence: TGTGCCAGCAGTTTAAATTCTGACAGGGTCTACGAGCAGGGCGGGTACGAGCAGTACTTC. This translates into CASSLNSDRVYEQGGYEQYF.

The chain recombines TRBV5-1 with TRBJ1-2; the match to TRBD1 covers 8 bases. The CDR3 runs to 15 residues. Germline trimming cut 0 bases from V and 3 bases from J; bases unmatched to any gene: 4. The V gene's germline CDR1 is SGHRS and CDR2 YFSETQ. The CDR3 coding sequence is TGCGCCAGCAGCTTGGACAGGGGGGTAGACTATGGCTACACCTTC. Translated, it gives CASSLDRGVDYGYTF.

The J gene is TRBJ2-3, the V gene TRBV14; TRBD2 aligns across 10 bases. The CDR3 has 18 amino acids. Germline trimming cut 0 bases from V and 2 bases from J; bases unmatched to any gene: 8. Germline assignment: CDR1 SGHDN and CDR2 FVKESK. The CDR3 here is CASSQDYGLAGATDTQYF. The CDR3, as DNA: TGTGCCAGCAGCCAAGATTACGGGCTAGCGGGAGCCACAGATACGCAGTATTTT.

The sample holds a few counts of this clone. The chain employs TRBV7-2 and TRBJ2-5; 7 nucleotides agree with TRBD2. CDR3 size: 13 residues. The ends lost 5 bases at V and 4 bases at J; junction bases unmatched: 4. The germline gives CDR1 SGHTA, CDR2 FQGNSA. The CDR3 coding sequence is TGTGCCAGCAGCCGGGGAGGGCCAGAGACCCAGTACTTC. Encoded protein: CASSRGGPETQYF.